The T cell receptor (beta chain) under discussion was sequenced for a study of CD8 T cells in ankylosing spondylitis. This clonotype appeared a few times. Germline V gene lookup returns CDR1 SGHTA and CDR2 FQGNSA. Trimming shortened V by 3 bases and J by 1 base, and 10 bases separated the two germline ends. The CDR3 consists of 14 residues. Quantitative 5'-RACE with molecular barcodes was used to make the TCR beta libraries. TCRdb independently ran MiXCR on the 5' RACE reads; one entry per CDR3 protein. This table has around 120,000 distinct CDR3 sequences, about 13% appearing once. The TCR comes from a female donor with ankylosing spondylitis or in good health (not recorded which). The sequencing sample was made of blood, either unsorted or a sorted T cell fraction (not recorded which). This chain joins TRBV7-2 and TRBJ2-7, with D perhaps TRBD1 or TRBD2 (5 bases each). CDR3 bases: TGTGCCAGCAGCTTTCCGGGACCATCCTACGAGCAGTACTTC. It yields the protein CASSFPGPSYEQYF.